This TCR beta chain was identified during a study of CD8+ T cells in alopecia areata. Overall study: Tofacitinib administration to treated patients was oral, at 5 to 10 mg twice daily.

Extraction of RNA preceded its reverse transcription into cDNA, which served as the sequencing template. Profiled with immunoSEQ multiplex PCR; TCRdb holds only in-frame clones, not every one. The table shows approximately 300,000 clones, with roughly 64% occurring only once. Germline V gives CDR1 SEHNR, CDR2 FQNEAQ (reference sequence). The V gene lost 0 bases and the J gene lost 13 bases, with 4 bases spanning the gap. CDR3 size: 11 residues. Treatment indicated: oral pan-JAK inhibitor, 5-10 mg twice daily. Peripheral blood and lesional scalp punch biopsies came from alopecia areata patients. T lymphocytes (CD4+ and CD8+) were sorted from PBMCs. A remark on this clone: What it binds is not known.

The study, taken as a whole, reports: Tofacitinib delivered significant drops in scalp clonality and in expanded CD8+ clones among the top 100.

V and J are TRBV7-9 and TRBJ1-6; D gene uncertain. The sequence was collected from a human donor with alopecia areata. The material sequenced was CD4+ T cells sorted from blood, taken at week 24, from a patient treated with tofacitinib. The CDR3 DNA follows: TGTGCCAGCAGCTTAGCCGCGCCCCTCCACTTT. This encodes CASSLAAPLHF.